The rows below give T cell receptor beta chains drawn from one sample of a study of T-cell memory formation after mild COVID-19. TCRdb called the 5' RACE reads again in MiXCR, with one record for every CDR3 protein. The repertoire holds 45,000 to 55,000 distinct CDR3 sequences, with around 7% as singletons. The sequencing input was PBMCs or a T cell subset sorted from them (not recorded which). The source of these receptors is a young man who had mild COVID-19 (a few samples of this study predate the infection). Cell type and time point are not known. CDR3s include the opening cysteine and the closing phenylalanine or tryptophan. A D gene is named only where the DNA matches it firmly. Size is omitted from some rows. Given values are once, few, many or a class for expanded clones.

J: TRBJ1-5
V: TRBV4-1
size: -
D: -
CDR3: CASRDRDVSNQPQHF
DNA: TGCGCCAGCAGGGACCGGGACGTAAGCAATCAGCCCCAGCATTTT

J: TRBJ2-1
V: TRBV19
size: -
D: TRBD2
CDR3: CASSISGTSGWNEQFF
DNA: TGTGCCAGTAGTATTTCCGGGACTAGCGGGTGGAATGAGCAGTTCTTC

J: TRBJ1-2
V: TRBV7-9
size: many
D: -
CDR3: CASSLGVSSKGYTF
DNA: TGTGCCAGCAGCCTAGGTGTATCATCCAAAGGCTACACCTTC

J: TRBJ2-5
V: TRBV9
size: -
D: -
CDR3: CASSVAITGPETQYF
DNA: TGTGCCAGCAGCGTAGCTATAACAGGGCCAGAGACCCAGTACTTC

J: TRBJ2-5
V: TRBV6-2/TRBV6-3
size: -
D: -
CDR3: CASRPTGGQETQYF
DNA: TGTGCCAGCAGGCCGACAGGAGGGCAAGAGACCCAGTACTTC

J: TRBJ2-3
V: TRBV7-2
size: -
D: -
CDR3: CASSLDPGQKTDTQYF
DNA: TGTGCCAGCAGCTTGGATCCGGGACAAAAAACAGATACGCAGTATTTT

J: TRBJ2-2
V: TRBV9
size: -
D: -
CDR3: CASSVEDPSLTGELFF
DNA: TGTGCCAGCAGCGTAGAGGACCCATCCCTCACCGGGGAGCTGTTTTTT

J: TRBJ2-3
V: TRBV5-1
size: few
D: TRBD2
CDR3: CASSSGLTTDTQYF
DNA: TGCGCCAGCAGCTCGGGACTAACGACAGATACGCAGTATTTT

J: TRBJ2-4
V: TRBV20-1
size: -
D: -
CDR3: CSARERGTTKNIQYF
DNA: TGCAGTGCTAGAGAGCGGGGAACGACTAAAAACATTCAGTACTTC

J: TRBJ2-3
V: TRBV5-1
size: -
D: -
CDR3: CASSLLGSRDTQYF
DNA: TGCGCCAGCAGCTTGCTAGGTAGTCGAGATACGCAGTATTTT

J: TRBJ2-5
V: TRBV27
size: few
D: TRBD1
CDR3: CASSLWDRETQYF
DNA: TGTGCCAGCAGTTTATGGGACAGGGAGACCCAGTACTTC

J: TRBJ2-4
V: TRBV29-1
size: few
D: TRBD2
CDR3: CSVGEGRRNIQYF
DNA: TGCAGCGTTGGGGAGGGAAGGAGAAACATTCAGTACTTC

J: TRBJ2-7
V: TRBV7-2
size: few
D: -
CDR3: CASSTRVRYEQYF
DNA: TGTGCCAGCAGCACCCGAGTCCGGTACGAGCAGTACTTC

J: TRBJ1-2
V: TRBV9
size: few
D: -
CDR3: CASSGYPGYTF
DNA: TGTGCCAGCAGCGGTTACCCAGGCTACACCTTC

J: TRBJ2-3
V: TRBV11-2
size: -
D: -
CDR3: CASRLRVARQYF
DNA: TGTGCCAGCCGACTCAGGGTTGCCCGTCAGTATTTT

J: TRBJ2-2
V: TRBV2
size: many
D: TRBD1
CDR3: CASRGQGGGELFF
DNA: TGTGCCAGCAGGGGACAGGGAGGCGGGGAGCTGTTTTTT

J: TRBJ1-3
V: TRBV5-1
size: few
D: -
CDR3: CASSLGAGNTIYF
DNA: TGCGCCAGCAGCTTGGGGGCTGGAAACACCATATATTTT

J: TRBJ2-1
V: TRBV12-5
size: -
D: -
CDR3: CASGATGYNEQFF
DNA: TGTGCTAGTGGGGCCACAGGCTACAATGAGCAGTTCTTC

J: TRBJ2-7
V: TRBV10-2
size: many
D: -
CDR3: CASSEFVGGPREQYF
DNA: TGCGCCAGCAGTGAGTTCGTGGGGGGGCCTCGGGAGCAGTACTTC

J: TRBJ2-5
V: TRBV2
size: -
D: -
CDR3: CASSGGARETQYF
DNA: TGTGCCAGCAGTGGGGGGGCGAGGGAGACCCAGTACTTC

J: TRBJ1-4
V: TRBV11-2
size: few
D: -
CDR3: CASSGVTNEKLFF
DNA: TGTGCCAGCAGTGGGGTTACTAATGAAAAACTGTTTTTT

J: TRBJ1-5
V: TRBV20-1
size: few
D: TRBD1
CDR3: CSARGQPNQPQHF
DNA: TGCAGTGCTAGGGGACAGCCCAATCAGCCCCAGCATTTT

J: TRBJ2-1
V: TRBV12-3/TRBV12-4
size: few
D: -
CDR3: CASIREPYNEQFF
DNA: TGTGCCAGCATTCGGGAGCCCTACAATGAGCAGTTCTTC